This T cell receptor beta chain was sequenced for a study of T cell repertoires in cytomegalovirus infection. Looking at the study overall: Based on public TCR beta signatures, there were indications of CMV infection and of a matching HLA type.

This clonotype was picked up many times. Germline CDR1 and CDR2: SGHAT and FQNNGV. This CDR3 contains 18 residues. The V segment lost 6 bases and the J segment 2 bases; nucleotides outside the gene matches: 16. Each CDR3 protein gets one entry after TCRdb re-called the reads with MiXCR. The table lists fewer than 300,000 distinct CDR3 sequences, 20% to 30% of them singletons. This TCR came from a human donor in good health (CMV status not recorded). Some clones in this sample may be carry-over from other donors' samples. The sample taken for sequencing was PBMCs. V usage is TRBV11-2 and J usage is TRBJ2-7; 10 bases match TRBD2. CDR3 nucleotide sequence: TGTGCCAGCAGAAAACTAGCGGGATCCGCCTACAGAGCCTACGAGCAGTACTTC. Translating gives CASRKLAGSAYRAYEQYF.